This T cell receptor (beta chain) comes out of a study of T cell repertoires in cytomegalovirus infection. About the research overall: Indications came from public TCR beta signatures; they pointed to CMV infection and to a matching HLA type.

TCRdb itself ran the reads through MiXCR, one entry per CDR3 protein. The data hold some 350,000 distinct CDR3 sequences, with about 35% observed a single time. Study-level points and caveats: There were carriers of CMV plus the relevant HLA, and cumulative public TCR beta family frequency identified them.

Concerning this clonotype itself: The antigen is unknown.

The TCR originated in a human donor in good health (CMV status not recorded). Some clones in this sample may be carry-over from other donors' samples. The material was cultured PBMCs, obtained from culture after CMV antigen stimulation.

The CDR3 DNA reads TGCGCCAGCAGCTTGTCGGTACAAGAGACCCAGTACTTC. This gives the protein CASSLSVQETQYF. The chain links TRBV5-1 to TRBJ2-5; no firm D call. The CDR3 contains 13 residues. V was clipped by 1 base and J by 2 bases, with 6 bases between them. Germline CDR1 and CDR2: SGHRS and YFSETQ. The whole variable domain, filled in from reference TRBV5-1 and TRBJ2-5, reads KAGVTQTPRYLIKTRGQQVTLSCSPISGHRSVSWYQQTPGQGLQFLFEYFSETQRNKGNFPGRFSGRQFSNSRSEMNVSTLELGDSALYLCASSLSVQETQYFGPGTRLLVL.